One sample yielded the 10 T cell receptor beta chains listed below, sequenced in a study of cytomegalovirus exposure and HLA in healthy donors. Vbeta (60) and Jbeta (13) primers were used in the PCR. Repertoires were generated with immunoSEQ multiplex PCR, while TCRdb's copy carries only in-frame clones and drops some. This sample has 80,000 to 100,000 clones, with about two thirds found just once. The sample consisted of PBMCs. The receptors originated from a female donor in good health and CMV-seronegative.

The chain uses TRBV27 and TRBJ1-1; no clear D. This CDR3 is built from 14 residues. Germline V lookup: CDR1 MNHEY, CDR2 SMNVEV (reference sequence). Trimming removed 2 bases at V and 6 bases at J, with 13 bases between. Here the CDR3 reads CASSLTPGRPEAFF. As DNA, the CDR3 is TGTGCCAGCAGTTTAACTCCCGGGAGACCTGAAGCTTTCTTT.

This chain links TRBV27 with TRBJ2-7; 9 nucleotides match TRBD2. CDR1 is MNHEY and CDR2 is SMNVEV in the germline V gene (reference sequence). Losses at the gene ends were 2 bases for V and 2 bases for J; bases not matched to a gene: 1. The CDR3 loop spans 14 amino acids. CDR3 coding DNA: TGTGCCAGCAGTTTACTAGCGGGGACCTACGAGCAGTACTTC. Encoded protein: CASSLLAGTYEQYF.

The gene calls are TRBV6-1 and TRBJ2-1, with TRBD1 identical over 10 bases. CDR3 size: 18 residues. Germline trimming cut 4 bases from V and 2 bases from J; bases unmatched to any gene: 11. Germline-derived CDR1 and CDR2 are MNHNS and SASEGT. The CDR3 is CASSASGTGAPPYNEQFF. In DNA, the CDR3 is TGTGCCAGCAGTGCCTCCGGGACAGGGGCCCCACCCTACAATGAGCAGTTCTTC.

This clone came up a few times. V gene TRBV29-1 combines with J gene TRBJ1-2; no definite D call. The ends were cut back, 5 bases at V and 11 bases at J, with 15 bases in the middle. Germline assignment: CDR1 SQVTM and CDR2 ANQGSEA. The CDR3 is 11 residues long. The CDR3: CSVPGSGGYTF. As DNA, the CDR3 is TGCAGCGTTCCGGGATCAGGTGGTTACACCTTC.

The chain employs TRBV9 and TRBJ2-5; D remains unclear. Germline lookup yields CDR1 SGDLS and CDR2 YYNGEE. The CDR3 has 12 residues. Trimming left V 3 bases short and J 4 bases short, with 7 bases between. The CDR3 DNA follows: TGTGCCAGCAGCGACATCTCAGAGACCCAGTACTTC. Translation: CASSDISETQYF.

In its sample, this clone was seen a few times. The V gene is TRBV18, the J gene TRBJ1-6, with 7 bases lining up with TRBD1. Germline V gene data show CDR1 as KGHSH and CDR2 as LQKENI. This CDR3 is built from 16 residues. Trimming took 2 bases from V and 8 from J; bases not matched to a gene: 9. CDR3 coding DNA: TGTGCCAGCTCACCAAAGACGACAGGGTATGATTCACCCCTCCACTTT. Amino acid sequence: CASSPKTTGYDSPLHF.

This chain uses TRBV7-9 with TRBJ2-1, with a possible D match to TRBD2 (5 bases). V was shortened by 8 bases and J by 0 bases, with 17 bases between the two germline ends. CDR3 length: 16 amino acids. Per germline, CDR1 SEHNR and CDR2 FQNEAQ (reference sequence). Here the CDR3 DNA reads TGTGCCAGCTCTAGCTTGGCGCCGAGCTCCTACAATGAGCAGTTCTTC. This sequence encodes CASSSLAPSSYNEQFF.

This clone was recorded once. V gene TRBV25-1 combines with J gene TRBJ1-4; tentatively, D is TRBD1 (5 bases). The V gene lost 6 bases and the J gene lost 5 bases, with 13 bases spanning the gap. Germline CDR1 is MGHDK and CDR2 is SYGVNS. CDR3 size: 14 residues. CDR3: CASSTHRSNEKLFF. DNA for the CDR3: TGTGCCAGCAGCACGCACAGGAGCAATGAAAAACTGTTTTTT.

In nucleotides, the CDR3 is TGCGCCAGCAGCCAAGGACTGGGAGGGATCGACCCGGATCCTAATTCACCCCTCCACTTT. This gives the protein CASSQGLGGIDPDPNSPLHF. V usage is TRBV4-1 and J usage is TRBJ1-6; D gene ambiguous. V was cut by 1 base and J by 6 bases, with 25 bases left in between. The CDR3 has 20 amino acids. Germline values: CDR1 MGHRA, CDR2 YSYEKL.

As DNA, the CDR3 is TGTGCCAGCAGCTGGGGACTAGCAGGCTACGAGCAGTACTTC. Translated, it gives CASSWGLAGYEQYF. J is TRBJ2-7 and V is TRBV7-2; TRBD2 matches 9 bases. The CDR3 sequence is 14 residues long. Germline V gives CDR1 SGHTA, CDR2 FQGNSA. The ends lost 4 bases at V and 3 bases at J; junction bases unmatched: 4.